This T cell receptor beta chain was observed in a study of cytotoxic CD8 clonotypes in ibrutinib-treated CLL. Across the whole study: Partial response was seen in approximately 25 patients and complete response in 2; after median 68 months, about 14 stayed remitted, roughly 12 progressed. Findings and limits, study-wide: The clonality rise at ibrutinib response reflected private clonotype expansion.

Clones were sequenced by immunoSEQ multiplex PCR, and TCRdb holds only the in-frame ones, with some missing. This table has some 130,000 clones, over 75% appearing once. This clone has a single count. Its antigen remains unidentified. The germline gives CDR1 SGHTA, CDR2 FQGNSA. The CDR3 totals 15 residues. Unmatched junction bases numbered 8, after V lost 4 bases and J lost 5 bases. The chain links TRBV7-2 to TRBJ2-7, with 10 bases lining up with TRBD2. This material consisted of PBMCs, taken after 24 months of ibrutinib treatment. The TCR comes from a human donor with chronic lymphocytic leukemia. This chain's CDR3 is CASSSPTSGTNEQYF. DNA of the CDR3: TGTGCCAGCAGCTCCCCAACTAGCGGGACGAACGAGCAGTACTTC.